A selection of T cell receptor beta chains follows, all from one sample in a study of CD8 T cells in Susac syndrome. From the immunoSEQ multiplex PCR reads, TCRdb called clonotypes with MiXCR, one entry per CDR3 protein. The sample holds just over 300,000 distinct CDR3 sequences, roughly 94% seen once. What was sequenced was CD4+ T cells from PBMCs. Source of these receptors: a human donor with multiple sclerosis. CDR3s include the opening cysteine and the closing phenylalanine or tryptophan. D genes are given only for firm matches. The size field is filled for only some rows; it gives once, few, many or a size class.

V	size	J	D	CDR3	DNA
TRBV9	.	TRBJ1-1	.	CASSSDPTGTNTEAFF	TGTGCCAGCAGCTCCGACCCCACAGGGACGAACACTGAAGCTTTCTTT
TRBV25-1	once	TRBJ1-1	.	CASSGDVRQAFF	TGTGCCAGCAGTGGTGATGTCCGCCAAGCTTTCTTT
TRBV5-4	.	TRBJ2-1	.	CASRRGLSRRDNEQFF	TGTGCCAGCAGAAGAGGTCTAAGCCGCAGAGACAATGAGCAGTTCTTC
TRBV3-1	.	TRBJ2-7	TRBD1	CASSQERGQGHEQYF	TGTGCCAGCAGCCAAGAGAGGGGGCAGGGTCACGAGCAGTACTTC
TRBV14	.	TRBJ2-1	.	CASSQRIEQFF	TGTGCCAGCAGCCAAAGGATCGAGCAGTTCTTC
TRBV20-1	.	TRBJ2-1	.	CSARGLQSSSYNEQFF	TGCAGTGCTAGAGGATTACAGTCCAGCTCCTACAATGAGCAGTTCTTC
TRBV20-1	few	TRBJ2-7	.	CSARVGGLHEQYF	TGCAGTGCTAGAGTTGGAGGGCTTCACGAGCAGTACTTC
TRBV27	.	TRBJ2-1	TRBD2	CASSPQGLAGGNEQFF	TGTGCCAGCAGTCCCCAGGGACTAGCGGGAGGTAATGAGCAGTTCTTC
TRBV20-1	.	TRBJ2-7	TRBD1	CSASGQGYYEQYF	TGCAGTGCTTCGGGACAGGGATACTACGAGCAGTACTTC
TRBV12-3/TRBV12-4	.	TRBJ2-3	TRBD1	CASRDDRASTDTQYF	TGTGCCAGCAGGGACGACAGGGCGAGCACAGATACGCAGTATTTT
TRBV19	.	TRBJ2-1	.	CASSISLGEQFF	TGTGCCAGTAGTATATCGTTGGGAGAGCAGTTCTTC
TRBV24-1	.	TRBJ2-1	.	CATSDVGSGDPPYNEQFF	TGTGCCACCAGTGATGTGGGTTCGGGGGACCCCCCCTACAATGAGCAGTTCTTC
TRBV12-3/TRBV12-4	.	TRBJ2-1	TRBD2	CASSFWEGRNEQFF	TGTGCCAGCAGTTTTTGGGAGGGCCGCAATGAGCAGTTCTTC
TRBV19	.	TRBJ1-2	.	CASTRDYGYTF	TGTGCCAGTACTAGGGACTATGGCTACACCTTC
TRBV18	.	TRBJ2-7	.	CASSPAGNGEQYF	TGTGCCAGCTCACCGGCCGGGAACGGCGAGCAGTACTTC
TRBV5-4	.	TRBJ2-1	TRBD2	CASSLTSGGGNEQFF	TGTGCCAGCAGCTTGACTAGCGGGGGCGGGAATGAGCAGTTCTTC
TRBV29-1	.	TRBJ1-6	.	CSVKDYWDSPLHF	TGCAGCGTTAAGGACTACTGGGACTCACCCCTCCACTTT
TRBV18	.	TRBJ2-3	TRBD2	CASSPPRLAGGTTDTQYF	TGTGCCAGCTCACCACCCCGGCTAGCGGGGGGGACCACAGATACGCAGTATTTT
TRBV3-1	.	TRBJ1-5	.	CTSSQGYGEGRGQPQHF	TGTACCAGCAGCCAAGGGTACGGTGAGGGGAGGGGTCAGCCCCAGCATTTT
TRBV7-9	.	TRBJ2-7	TRBD1	CASSDRGQGAVEYF	TGTGCCAGCAGCGACCGGGGACAGGGGGCGGTCGAGTACTTC
TRBV20-1	.	TRBJ2-5	.	CSARRDGQAQYF	TGCAGTGCTAGAAGGGACGGGCAGGCCCAGTACTTC
TRBV29-1	few	TRBJ2-4	TRBD2	CSVGGLAGGGRIQYF	TGCAGCGTTGGTGGACTGGCGGGAGGGGGGCGTATTCAGTACTTC
TRBV4-1	.	TRBJ2-3	TRBD2	CASSPLLAGGPDTQYF	TGCGCCAGCAGCCCCCTATTAGCGGGGGGCCCAGATACGCAGTATTTT
TRBV12-3/TRBV12-4	.	TRBJ1-2	TRBD1	CASSSWGQSYGYTF	TGTGCCAGCAGTTCCTGGGGACAGTCCTATGGCTACACCTTC
TRBV20-1	.	TRBJ1-5	TRBD1	CSAIPLRGQGAISNQPQHF	TGCAGTGCTATCCCCCTGCGGGGACAGGGGGCGATTAGCAATCAGCCCCAGCATTTT
TRBV2	.	TRBJ1-5	TRBD1	CASDRELGQPQHF	TGTGCCAGCGACAGGGAGTTAGGTCAGCCCCAGCATTTT
TRBV3-1	.	TRBJ1-2	.	CASSQGRVGGYTF	TGTGCCAGCAGCCAAGGCAGGGTCGGAGGCTACACCTTC
TRBV7-9	.	TRBJ2-1	TRBD1	CASSSNRGLDGVNEQFF	TGTGCCAGCAGCTCTAACAGGGGGCTCGATGGGGTGAATGAGCAGTTCTTC